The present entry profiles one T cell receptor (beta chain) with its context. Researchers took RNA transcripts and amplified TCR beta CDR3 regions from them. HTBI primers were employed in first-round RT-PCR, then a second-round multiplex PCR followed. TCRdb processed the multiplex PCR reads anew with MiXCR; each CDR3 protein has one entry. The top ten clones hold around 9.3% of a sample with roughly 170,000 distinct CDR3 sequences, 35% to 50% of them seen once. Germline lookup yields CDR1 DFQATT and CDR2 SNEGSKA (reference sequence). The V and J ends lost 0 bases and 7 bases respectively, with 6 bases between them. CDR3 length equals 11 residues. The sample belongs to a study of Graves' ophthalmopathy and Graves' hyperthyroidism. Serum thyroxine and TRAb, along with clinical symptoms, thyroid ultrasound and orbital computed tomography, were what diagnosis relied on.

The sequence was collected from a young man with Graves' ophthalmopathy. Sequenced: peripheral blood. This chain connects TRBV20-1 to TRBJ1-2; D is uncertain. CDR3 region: CSARDGFGYTF. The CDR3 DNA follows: TGCAGTGCTAGAGATGGGTTTGGCTACACCTTC.